Listed here is a single T cell receptor (beta chain). Antigen specificity is unknown. With 0 bases removed from V and 7 bases from J, the gap between germline ends came to 15 bases. The CDR3 has 15 residues. Germline-derived CDR1 and CDR2 are LGHNA and YSLEER. This record comes from a study of cytomegalovirus exposure and HLA in healthy donors. Findings of the study overall: When a later analysis compared HLA-associated TCR beta chains with equally common others, the HLA-associated chains turned out to be more clonally expanded and to have lower generation probabilities. Both high specificity and high sensitivity reportedly marked the classifier's diagnosis of cytomegalovirus status.

Use of 60 Vbeta and 13 Jbeta primers characterized the PCR. Measured with immunoSEQ multiplex PCR; TCRdb has only the in-frame clones, and not every one. The sample yields about 160,000 clones, approximately 80% seen once. Sequenced material: PBMCs. The receptor comes from a man in his thirties or forties in good health and CMV-seropositive. The gene calls are TRBV4-3 and TRBJ1-2, with D possibly being TRBD1 (6 bases). DNA of the CDR3: TGCGCCAGCAGCCAAGAAGGCAGGGGCGGAGGTGGCTACACCTTC. Translated: CASSQEGRGGGGYTF.